These 12 T cell receptor beta chains share one sample of origin, sequenced in a study of long-term antiretroviral therapy in people with HIV. Run at survey level, the immunoSEQ assay was version v3.0. TCRdb's table, derived via immunoSEQ multiplex PCR, lists solely in-frame clones and lacks some. The sample consists of under 15,000 clones, nearly 90% of them appearing once. The sequences come from unsorted PBMCs, collected 6.2 years after starting antiretroviral therapy. Source of these receptors: a man between 35 and 55 years old with HIV.

The genes are TRBV6-1 and TRBJ2-1; 9 bases are a match to TRBD1. Germline V gives CDR1 MNHNS, CDR2 SASEGT. The CDR3 loop spans 15 amino acids. J lost 7 bases, V lost 6 bases, and 10 bases had no gene match. CDR3 sequence reads: CASRTQGAVANEQFF. CDR3 DNA: TGTGCCAGCAGAACACAGGGGGCTGTAGCAAATGAGCAGTTCTTC.

The chain employs TRBV5-1 and TRBJ2-3; D not resolved. Deletions cut 4 bases from V and 6 bases from J, with 9 bases between. The CDR3 spans 12 residues. The germline gives CDR1 SGHRS, CDR2 YFSETQ. The CDR3 region is CASSLTFDTQYF. In nucleotides, the CDR3 is TGCGCCAGCAGCCTTACCTTTGATACGCAGTATTTT.

This clone was detected once. The junction does not match germline at one end; this may be a read error. As DNA, the CDR3 is TGTGCCAGCAGCCTAACTACCGCCCTCACAGATACGCAGTATTTT. As protein: CASSLTTALTDTQYF. The rearrangement links TRBV7-3 to TRBJ2-3; no definite D call. The germline V gene encodes CDR1 SGHTA and CDR2 FQGTGA. CDR3 size: 15 residues.

The V and J genes are TRBV28 and TRBJ1-2, with D possibly being TRBD1 (6 bases). V was cut by 4 bases and J by 5 bases, with 23 bases left in between. From germline, CDR1 is MDHEN and CDR2 SYDVKM. The CDR3 extends over 17 amino acids. The CDR3: CASSSIGDYRVQYGYTF. The CDR3 DNA sequence: TGTGCCAGCAGTTCTATTGGGGATTACAGGGTTCAATATGGCTACACCTTC.

The J gene is TRBJ2-2, the V gene TRBV10-3, with TRBD2 as a possible D gene (5 bases). CDR1 is ENHRY, CDR2 SYGVKD, per germline. The CDR3 totals 15 residues. V lost 4 bases and J 8 bases, leaving 17 bases between the germline ends. CDR3 nucleotides: TGTGCCATCAGTGCAGCAAGGAACCCGGGGGGGGAGCTGTTTTTT. Translated: CAISAARNPGGELFF.

The chain couples TRBV2 to TRBJ2-3; D remains unclear. The CDR3 consists of 14 residues. Trimming cost V 4 bases and J 4 bases, with 12 bases left between them. The germline V gene has CDR1 SNHLY and CDR2 FYNNEI. In nucleotides, the CDR3 is TGTGCCAGCAGTGGAGAGAGTCCCCCAGATACGCAGTATTTT. This sequence encodes CASSGESPPDTQYF.

CDR3 in DNA: TGTGCCAGCAGCCAAGATCGGAGTTTCAATGAGCAGTTCTTC. Its translation: CASSQDRSFNEQFF. This chain uses TRBV14 with TRBJ2-1; D ambiguous. The germline CDR1 and CDR2 sequences are SGHDN and FVKESK. The CDR3 sequence is 14 residues long. Between the trimmed V and J ends, which lost 0 bases and 6 bases, there was a span of 9 bases.

The chain links TRBV11-1 to TRBJ1-2; 9 positions agree with TRBD1. The trim removed 5 bases at V and 7 bases at J, leaving 11 bases unmatched. The CDR3 consists of 15 residues. Germline V CDR1 and CDR2: SGHAT, FQDESV (reference sequence). The CDR3 DNA sequence: TGTGCCAGCAGCCCTACACGGGACAGGGTACGTGGCTACACCTTC. This encodes CASSPTRDRVRGYTF.

The rearrangement uses TRBV6-1 and TRBJ1-2; D may be TRBD1 (5 bases). Trimming removed 5 bases at V and 3 bases at J, with 16 bases between. Germline V gene lookup returns CDR1 MNHNS and CDR2 SASEGT. The CDR3 spans 15 residues. This CDR3 is CASSPSGEGYYGYTF. CDR3 DNA: TGTGCCAGCAGTCCCTCTGGGGAGGGGTACTATGGCTACACCTTC.

V usage is TRBV7-8 and J usage is TRBJ1-1, with D possibly being TRBD1 (5 bases). The length of the CDR3 is 17 residues. Germline V gene data show CDR1 as SGHVS and CDR2 as FQNEAQ. Trimming removed 3 bases from V and 0 bases from J, with 17 bases in between. CDR3 sequence: CASSFRSQGPMNTEAFF. CDR3 in DNA: TGTGCCAGCAGCTTTAGGTCCCAGGGACCGATGAACACTGAAGCTTTCTTT. The whole variable domain, remainder taken from reference TRBV7-8 and TRBJ1-1, is GAGVSQSPRYKVAKRGQDVALRCDPISGHVSLFWYQQALGQGPEFLTYFQNEAQLDKSGLPSDRFFAERPEGSVSTLKIQRTQQEDSAVYLCASSFRSQGPMNTEAFFGQGTRLTVV.

The chain recombines TRBV29-1 with TRBJ2-1; D is undetermined. Trimming removed 8 bases at V and 3 bases at J, with 11 bases between. Germline V gene data show CDR1 as SQVTM and CDR2 as ANQGSEA. The CDR3 is made up of 12 amino acids. The CDR3 region is CSLRDGYNEQFF. As DNA, the CDR3 is TGCAGCCTCCGAGATGGCTACAATGAGCAGTTCTTC.

The chain joins TRBV28 to TRBJ2-7, with TRBD1 matching over 7 bases. Germline V gene sequence: CDR1 MDHEN, CDR2 SYDVKM. V shed 3 bases and J 0 bases; nucleotides not matched to a gene: 5. This CDR3 region has 15 residues. CDR3 DNA sequence: TGTGCCAGCAGTTTTGACAGGGATGACTCCTACGAGCAGTACTTC. Translated: CASSFDRDDSYEQYF.